This T cell receptor (beta chain) was sequenced during a study of T cell responses to AZD1222 COVID-19 vaccine. Trimming took off 4 bases at V and 6 bases at J, with 9 bases between the two ends. The germline CDR1 and CDR2 sequences are SGHAT and FQNNGV. This CDR3 is 12 amino acids long. This clone has just one count. TCRdb keeps only in-frame clones here, not all; method: immunoSEQ multiplex PCR. Altogether around 150,000 clones are present, about 92% being singletons, with the ten largest covering approximately 3.4%. This clonotype was obtained from an adult who received the AZD1222 COVID-19 vaccine. The specimen was peripheral blood, collected 28 days after the second AZD1222 dose. The chain carries TRBV11-2 and TRBJ1-1, with D unresolved. CDR3 loop: CASSSSRAEAFF. CDR3 sequence (DNA): TGTGCCAGCAGCTCATCCCGGGCTGAAGCTTTCTTT.